This T cell receptor beta chain originates from a study of graft-versus-host responses after intestinal transplantation. Looking at the study overall: Recipients were given multivisceral, liver-intestinal, or isolated intestinal transplants. Among the recipients, all got anti-thymocyte globulin induction and then tacrolimus and steroids for 3 to 4 years. Points from the study as a whole: There was an association between peak levels of circulating GvH clones and early post-transplant HvG declines. Investigators detected GvH clones in recipient marrow, with some emerging earlier in ileum or blood.

Concerning this clone: Its antigen is still unknown.

Method: immunoSEQ multiplex PCR; TCRdb's copy keeps in-frame clones and lacks some. This sample has roughly 93,000 clones, with roughly 93% found just once. Germline CDR1 reads GTSNPN; CDR2 reads SVGIG (reference sequence). There are 20 residues in the CDR3. J lost 3 bases, V lost 1 base, and 19 bases had no gene match. The TCR comes from a human donor who received an intestinal transplant. This chain uses TRBV30 with TRBJ2-5; 11 bases map to TRBD2. The sample here was unstimulated CD8+ T cells sorted from spleen or lymph node cells, taken before intestinal transplant. CDR3 DNA: TGTGCCTGGAGTGGACCCGGGACTAGCGGAGAGGGGGGGTGGGAAGAGACCCAGTACTTC. It specifies CAWSGPGTSGEGGWEETQYF.